Below, 14 T cell receptor beta chains from the same sample are listed, as sequenced in a study of blood T cells in healthy people across ages. A J-beta primer mix and a sample-barcoded 5' primer were used in a second PCR of roughly 6 to 11 cycles. TCRdb re-called the 5' RACE reads with MiXCR, one entry per CDR3 protein. This table holds 1.5 million or so distinct CDR3 sequences, 42% found once. Sequenced material: blood. These receptors were collected from a woman aged 18-29 years in good health.

The rearrangement joins TRBV12-3 or TRBV12-4 to TRBJ2-3; maybe TRBD2 (6 bases). The V end was cut by 6 bases, the J end by 6 bases, with 16 bases between. The CDR3 length is 14 residues. The CDR3 is CASRLVGGPDTQYF. The CDR3 bases are TGTGCCAGCAGACTAGTGGGGGGTCCGGATACGCAGTATTTT.

In this sample, this clonotype turned up a few times. This chain joins TRBV21-1 and TRBJ2-1; TRBD1 is the table's D call, not checked against the DNA. TRBV21-1 is noted as a pseudogene. The CDR3 has 14 residues. CDR3 sequence reads: CASRVPGVCNEQFF. The CDR3 DNA sequence: TGTGCCAGCAGGGTCCCCGGAGTCTGCAATGAGCAGTTCTTC.

This clonotype showed up just a few times. The J gene is TRBJ2-7, the V gene TRBV21-1. TRBV21-1 is labeled a pseudogene. CDR3 length: 13 amino acids. CDR3: CARTPVDFGEQYF. The CDR3 bases are TGTGCCAGAACGCCGGTCGACTTCGGCGAGCAGTACTTC.

This clonotype was seen ten or more times. The chain recombines TRBV12-3 or TRBV12-4 with TRBJ2-3; D is undetermined. Trimming took 3 bases from V and 4 from J, leaving 14 bases between them. CDR3 length: 15 amino acids. CDR3 in amino acids: CASSFGTVRADTQYF. CDR3 sequence (DNA): TGTGCCAGCAGTTTTGGAACAGTGAGAGCAGATACGCAGTATTTT.

This sequence joins TRBV20-1 and TRBJ2-1; the D is unclear. The J call may be mistaken, given a closer DNA end match to TRBJ2-7. This CDR3 is built from 15 residues. The germline CDR1 and CDR2 sequences are DFQATT and SNEGSKA (reference sequence). The CDR3 spells CSARDLRTSYNEQYF. CDR3 sequence (DNA): TGCAGTGCTAGAGATCTAAGGACCTCCTACAATGAGCAGTACTTC.

The chain links TRBV5-1 to TRBJ2-1; D may be TRBD2 (6 bases). V lost 4 bases and J lost 8, with 22 bases in between. The CDR3 is made up of 16 amino acids. Germline values: CDR1 SGHRS, CDR2 YFSETQ. The DNA for the CDR3 is TGCGCCAGCAGCCTTAAAACGGGAGCCGGCGTACATGAGCAGTTCTTC. Its translation: CASSLKTGAGVHEQFF.

This chain uses TRBV5-1 with TRBJ2-1; D remains ambiguous. V gave up 0 bases and J gave up 8 bases, with 15 bases separating them. The length of the CDR3 is 15 residues. Germline V gene lookup returns CDR1 SGHRS and CDR2 YFSETQ. The CDR3 DNA sequence: TGCGCCAGCAGCTTGGTTCGCTCGGCGGATTATGAGCAGTTCTTC. Amino acid sequence: CASSLVRSADYEQFF.

V gene TRBV6-1 combines with J gene TRBJ2-1, with D tentatively TRBD1 (5 bases). V shed 1 base and J shed 2 bases, with 12 bases lying between them. Germline assignment: CDR1 MNHNS and CDR2 SASEGT. This CDR3 region has 16 residues. The CDR3 spells CASSEVPTGTYNEQFF. The CDR3 coding sequence is TGTGCCAGCAGTGAAGTTCCCACAGGTACCTACAATGAGCAGTTCTTC.

Here the CDR3 DNA reads TGTGCCAGCAGCTTAGGCACCGGGACAGGGCAAGAGACCCAGTTCTTC. Protein sequence: CASSLGTGTGQETQFF. The chain uses TRBV7-6 and TRBJ2-5, with 9 bases that match TRBD1. The J call is doubtful: the DNA matches TRBJ2-1 better. Germline V gene lookup returns CDR1 SGHVS and CDR2 FNYEAQ. CDR3 size: 16 residues.

CDR3: CSARGTELAKNIQYF. CDR3 coding DNA: TGCAGTGCTAGAGGGACAGAACTAGCCAAAAACATTCAGTACTTC. J is TRBJ2-7 and V is TRBV20-1; possible D gene TRBD1, 6 bases. The J call may not be correct, given that the DNA end is closer to TRBJ2-4. CDR3 length: 15 residues. Germline V lookup: CDR1 DFQATT, CDR2 SNEGSKA (reference sequence).

This clonotype was counted between two and nine times. The V gene is TRBV11-2, the J gene TRBJ2-2, with D hard to call. CDR1 is SGHAT, CDR2 FQNNGV, per germline. The germline V and J ends were trimmed by 1 base and 5 bases, with 14 bases remaining between them. This CDR3 is built from 16 residues. Here the CDR3 reads CASSLVAAPGTGELFF. DNA for the CDR3: TGTGCCAGCAGCTTAGTTGCGGCCCCCGGGACCGGGGAGCTGTTTTTT.

This chain joins TRBV27 and TRBJ2-1; 8 nucleotides agree with TRBD1. CDR1 is MNHEY and CDR2 is SMNVEV in the germline V gene (reference sequence). The J segment lost 7 bases and the V segment lost 6 bases, leaving 8 bases of the junction unmatched. The CDR3 spans 14 residues. CDR3 in amino acids: CASSAGQGQNEQFF. The DNA for the CDR3 is TGTGCCAGCAGCGCAGGACAGGGCCAAAATGAGCAGTTCTTC.

The CDR3 loop reads CASSIAASGTREQYF. DNA of the CDR3: TGTGCCAGCAGTATCGCGGCTAGCGGAACCCGCGAGCAGTACTTC. V and J are TRBV28 and TRBJ2-5, with 7 nucleotides matching TRBD2. The J call may be mistaken, given a closer DNA end match to TRBJ2-7. The CDR3 consists of 15 residues. CDR1 MDHEN and CDR2 SYDVKM come from the germline V gene.

This clonotype has just a few counts. This chain connects TRBV15 to TRBJ2-1; D gene ambiguous. The CDR3 runs 12 residues. Germline V gives CDR1 LNHNV, CDR2 YYDKDF (reference sequence). V was pared by 3 bases and J by 7 bases, with 7 bases between. Here the CDR3 reads CATSRGNNEQFF. The CDR3 coding sequence is TGTGCCACCAGCAGGGGGAATAATGAGCAGTTCTTC.